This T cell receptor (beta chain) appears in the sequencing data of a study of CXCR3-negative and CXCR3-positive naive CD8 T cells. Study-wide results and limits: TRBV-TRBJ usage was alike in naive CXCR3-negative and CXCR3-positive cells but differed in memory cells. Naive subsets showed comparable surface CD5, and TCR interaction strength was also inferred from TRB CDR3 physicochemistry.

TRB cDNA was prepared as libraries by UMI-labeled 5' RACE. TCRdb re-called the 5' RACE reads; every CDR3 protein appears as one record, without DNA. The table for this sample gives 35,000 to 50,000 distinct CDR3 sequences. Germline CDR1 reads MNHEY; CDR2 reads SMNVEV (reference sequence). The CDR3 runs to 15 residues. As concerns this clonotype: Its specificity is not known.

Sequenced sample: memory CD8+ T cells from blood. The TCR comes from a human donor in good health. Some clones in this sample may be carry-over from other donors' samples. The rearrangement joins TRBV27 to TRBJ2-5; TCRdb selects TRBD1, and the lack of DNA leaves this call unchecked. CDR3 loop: CASSLTPWFGETQYF.